The 20 T cell receptor beta chains listed next were all sequenced from one sample in a study of T cell responses to AZD1222 COVID-19 vaccine. The assay was immunoSEQ multiplex PCR, and TCRdb's table has in-frame clones only and misses some. The table shows more than 75,000 clones, with about 90% occurring only once. The specimen was peripheral blood, collected 28 days after the second AZD1222 dose. These receptor sequences come from an adult who received the AZD1222 COVID-19 vaccine.

The chain employs TRBV3-1 (or the pseudogene TRBV3-2) and TRBJ1-4; weak D call: TRBD1 (5 bases). Per germline, CDR1 LGHDT and CDR2 YNNKEL (reference sequence). The CDR3 runs to 14 residues. Trimming shortened V by 5 bases and J by 8 bases, and 15 bases separated the two germline ends. The CDR3 loop is CASSSRGGREKLFF. DNA of the CDR3: TGTGCCAGCAGCTCCCGGGGGGGTAGGGAAAAACTGTTTTTT.

V gene TRBV5-6 combines with J gene TRBJ2-1; TRBD1 matches at 7 bases. The V and J ends lost 0 bases and 9 bases, in that order; junction bases with no gene match: 9. The CDR3 sequence is 15 residues long. The germline V gene has CDR1 SGHDT and CDR2 YYEEEE. The CDR3 reads CASSLEPTGYSEQFF. As DNA, the CDR3 is TGTGCCAGCAGCTTGGAGCCGACAGGGTATAGTGAGCAGTTCTTC.

The chain links TRBV6-1 to TRBJ1-6; TRBD1 matches 8 bases. The CDR3 contains 17 residues. Germline-derived CDR1 and CDR2 are MNHNS and SASEGT. Trimming at V came to 0 bases and at J to 5 bases, leaving 6 bases not matched to a gene. The CDR3 is CASSEAMDRADNSPLHF. The CDR3 DNA sequence: TGTGCCAGCAGTGAAGCCATGGACAGGGCCGATAATTCACCCCTCCACTTT.

This rearrangement joins TRBV28 to TRBJ2-1; no clear D gene. The CDR3 length is 13 residues. In germline, CDR1 is MDHEN, CDR2 SYDVKM. V lost 11 bases, J lost 7 bases, and 18 bases lay in between. Here the CDR3 DNA reads TGTGCCTCGGGCCTCAGTCTAGGGAATGAGCAGTTCTTC. This codes for CASGLSLGNEQFF.

CDR3 region: CASSSISGREETQYF. Written as DNA, the CDR3 is TGTGCCAGCAGTTCCATTAGCGGGAGGGAAGAGACCCAGTACTTC. V usage is TRBV27 and J usage is TRBJ2-5, with 11 bases fitting TRBD2. The CDR3 extends over 15 amino acids. CDR1 is MNHEY, CDR2 SMNVEV, per germline (reference sequence). The V gene end was trimmed by 4 bases and the J gene end by 3 bases; junction bases not matched to a gene: 4.

The CDR3 protein is CASSGPNTGELFF. The DNA for the CDR3 is TGTGCCAGCAGCGGTCCGAACACCGGGGAGCTGTTTTTT. The V and J genes are TRBV9 and TRBJ2-2; no clear D gene. V lost 3 bases to trimming and J lost 0 bases, with 3 bases between them. Germline V lookup: CDR1 SGDLS, CDR2 YYNGEE. CDR3 length: 13 residues. The complete variable domain, with remaining parts taken from reference TRBV9 and TRBJ2-2, reads DSGVTQTPKHLITATGQRVTLRCSPRSGDLSVYWYQQSLDQGLQFLIQYYNGEERAKGNILERFSAQQFPDLHSELNLSSLELGDSALYFCASSGPNTGELFFGEGSRLTVL.

The chain employs TRBV12-3 or TRBV12-4 and TRBJ1-6; no firm D call. The V gene lost 6 bases and the J gene lost 9 bases, with 9 bases spanning the gap. The length of the CDR3 is 12 residues. CDR3 protein: CASSRPLSPLHF. The CDR3 region has the DNA TGTGCCAGCAGCAGACCTCTTTCACCCCTCCACTTT.

This chain connects TRBV7-9 to TRBJ1-6, with TRBD1 matching over 10 bases. CDR3 size: 17 residues. From germline, CDR1 is SEHNR and CDR2 FQNEAQ (reference sequence). The V and J ends lost 4 bases and 4 bases, in that order; junction bases with no gene match: 7. Here the CDR3 reads CASSSWTGGRYNSPLHF. DNA for the CDR3: TGTGCCAGCAGCTCCTGGACAGGGGGAAGGTATAATTCACCCCTCCACTTT.

This clone showed up just a few times. The chain recombines TRBV6-1 with TRBJ1-1; D unresolved. Looked up from germline, CDR1 is MNHNS and CDR2 is SASEGT. The CDR3 is made up of 14 amino acids. Trimming took off 3 bases at V and 5 bases at J, with 13 bases between the two ends. The CDR3 DNA follows: TGTGCCAGCAGTGACGGGTGGGAAAAGACTGAAGCTTTCTTT. This codes for CASSDGWEKTEAFF.

This sequence joins TRBV27 and TRBJ1-1, with 10 nucleotides matching TRBD1. Germline CDR1 and CDR2: MNHEY and SMNVEV (reference sequence). CDR3 length: 16 amino acids. J was trimmed by 4 bases and V by 5 bases; bases with no gene match: 10. CDR3 bases: TGTGCCAGCAGTCCGGGACAGGGGAAGGGGAGCACTGAAGCTTTCTTT. Translated, it gives CASSPGQGKGSTEAFF.

This clone was detected only once. The chain joins TRBV4-2 to TRBJ1-2, with D uncertain. The germline V and J ends were trimmed by 4 bases and 0 bases, with 9 bases remaining between them. This CDR3 contains 14 residues. Germline CDR1 and CDR2: LGHNA and YNFKEQ. The CDR3 bases are TGTGCCAGCAGCCCCCCGTCTACTAACTATGGCTACACCTTC. It yields the protein CASSPPSTNYGYTF.

The CDR3 protein is CASGKVAGDYNEQFF. Written as DNA, the CDR3 is TGTGCCAGCGGAAAGGTAGCGGGAGACTACAATGAGCAGTTCTTC. This sequence joins TRBV6-5 and TRBJ2-1, with TRBD2 matching 9 bases. J was trimmed by 3 bases and V by 8 bases; bases with no gene match: 8. Per germline, CDR1 MNHEY and CDR2 SVGAGI. The CDR3 runs 15 residues.

V gene TRBV28 combines with J gene TRBJ1-2; D may be TRBD1 (5 bases). In germline, CDR1 is MDHEN, CDR2 SYDVKM. The CDR3 contains 18 residues. Trimming cost V 2 bases and J 4 bases, with 23 bases left between them. The CDR3 nucleotides are TGTGCCAGCAGTTTAACCTCTTACAGGAGACCGTTTGTCTATGGCTACACCTTC. Protein sequence: CASSLTSYRRPFVYGYTF.

The chain carries TRBV19 and TRBJ2-1, with TRBD1 matching over 8 bases. Per germline, CDR1 LNHDA and CDR2 SQIVND (reference sequence). J lost 4 bases, V lost 7 bases, and 15 bases had no gene match. This CDR3 is built from 17 residues. The CDR3 nucleotides read TGTGCCAGTACCGCTCTCAGGACAGGGAACACTTACAATGAGCAGTTCTTC. Amino acids: CASTALRTGNTYNEQFF.

The chain combines TRBV5-6 with TRBJ2-7; D gene ambiguous. Germline lookup yields CDR1 SGHDT and CDR2 YYEEEE. Between the trimmed V and J ends, which lost 3 bases and 2 bases, there was a span of 6 bases. The length of the CDR3 is 12 residues. The CDR3 nucleotides read TGTGCCAGCAGCTCCTATACCTACGAGCAGTACTTC. Translated: CASSSYTYEQYF.

The rearrangement uses TRBV12-3 or TRBV12-4 and TRBJ2-7; D is possibly TRBD1 or TRBD2 (5 bases each). This CDR3 spans 13 amino acids. Trimming stripped 8 bases from V and 3 bases from J, with 14 bases between. In DNA form, the CDR3 reads TGTGCCAGCGGGGTGGGGGTAAGCTACGAGCAGTACTTC. This gives the protein CASGVGVSYEQYF.

The rearrangement uses TRBV23-1 and TRBJ1-5; 10 positions agree with TRBD1. TRBV23-1 is recorded as an ORF, its role being uncertain. The CDR3 consists of 14 residues. V dropped 11 bases and J dropped 7; count of bases not matched to a gene: 11. Written as DNA, the CDR3 is TGCGCCCATGGAAGACAGGGGGCGAAGCAGCCCCAGCATTTT. Translated, it gives CAHGRQGAKQPQHF.

The chain uses TRBV28 and TRBJ1-1, with no clear D. V was shortened by 6 bases and J by 0 bases, with 14 bases between the two germline ends. Per the germline V gene, CDR1 is MDHEN and CDR2 is SYDVKM. The CDR3 spans 15 residues. The CDR3 reads CASSPAEGMNTEAFF. CDR3 bases: TGTGCCAGCAGCCCGGCCGAGGGCATGAACACTGAAGCTTTCTTT.

This clone came up a few times. V and J are TRBV9 and TRBJ1-6; D perhaps matches TRBD1 (6 bases). V gave up 4 bases and J gave up 7 bases, with 9 bases separating them. There are 13 residues in the CDR3. Germline values: CDR1 SGDLS, CDR2 YYNGEE. CDR3 residues: CASSLTGNSPLHF. The CDR3 DNA reads TGTGCCAGCAGCCTCACAGGGAATTCACCCCTCCACTTT.

This clone appeared a few times. This chain uses TRBV5-1 with TRBJ1-6; unclear D gene. Germline V gives CDR1 SGHRS, CDR2 YFSETQ. This CDR3 is built from 14 residues. Trimming shortened V by 5 bases and J by 5 bases, and 11 bases separated the two germline ends. DNA for the CDR3: TGCGCCAGCAGAGGCGGGGTCGATAATTCACCCCTCCACTTT. It is translated as CASRGGVDNSPLHF.